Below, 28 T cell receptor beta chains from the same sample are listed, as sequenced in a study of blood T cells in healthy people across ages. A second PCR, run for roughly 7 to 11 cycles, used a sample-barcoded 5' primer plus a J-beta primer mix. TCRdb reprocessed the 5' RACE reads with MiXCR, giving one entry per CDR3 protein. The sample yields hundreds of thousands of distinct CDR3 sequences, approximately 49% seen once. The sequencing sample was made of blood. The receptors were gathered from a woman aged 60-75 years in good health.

The CDR3 DNA reads TGCAGCGTTGAAGATACCAGGGGGCACTACAATGAGCAGTTCTTC. Translating gives CSVEDTRGHYNEQFF. The V gene is TRBV29-1, the J gene TRBJ2-1; 8 bases are shared with TRBD1. Germline CDR1 reads SQVTM; CDR2 reads ANQGSEA. After removal of 0 bases from V and 3 bases from J, the junction contained 4 bases not matched to a gene. The CDR3 contains 15 residues.

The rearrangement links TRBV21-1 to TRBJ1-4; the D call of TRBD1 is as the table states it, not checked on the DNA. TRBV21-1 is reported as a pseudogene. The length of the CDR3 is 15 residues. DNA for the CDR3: TGTGCCAGCAGCCCCTGGACAGCCCATAATGAAAAACTGTTTTTT. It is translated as CASSPWTAHNEKLFF.

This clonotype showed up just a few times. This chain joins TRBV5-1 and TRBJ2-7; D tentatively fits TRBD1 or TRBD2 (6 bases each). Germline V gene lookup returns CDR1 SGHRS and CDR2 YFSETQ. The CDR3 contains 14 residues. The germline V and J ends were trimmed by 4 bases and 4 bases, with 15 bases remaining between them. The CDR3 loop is CASSLEGHTYEQYF. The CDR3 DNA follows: TGCGCCAGCAGCCTGGAGGGACACACTTACGAGCAGTACTTC.

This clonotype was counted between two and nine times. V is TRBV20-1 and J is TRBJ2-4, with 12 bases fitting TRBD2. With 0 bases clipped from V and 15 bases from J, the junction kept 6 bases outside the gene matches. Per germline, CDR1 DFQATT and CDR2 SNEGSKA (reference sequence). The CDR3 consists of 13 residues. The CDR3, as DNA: TGCAGTGCTAGAGATAACCTAGCGGGAGGGCTGTACTTC. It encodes CSARDNLAGGLYF.

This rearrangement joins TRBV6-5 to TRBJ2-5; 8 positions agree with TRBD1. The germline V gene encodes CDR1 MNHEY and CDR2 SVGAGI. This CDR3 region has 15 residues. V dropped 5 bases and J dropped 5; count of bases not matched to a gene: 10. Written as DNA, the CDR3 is TGTGCCAGCAGTAGCCCAAGACAGGGGTTGGAGACCCAGTACTTC. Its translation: CASSSPRQGLETQYF.

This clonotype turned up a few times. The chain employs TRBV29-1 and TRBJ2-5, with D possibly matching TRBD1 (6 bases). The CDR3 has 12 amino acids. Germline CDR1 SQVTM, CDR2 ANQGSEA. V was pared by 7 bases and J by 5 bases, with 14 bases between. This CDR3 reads CSGGQRSETQYF. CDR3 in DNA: TGCAGCGGCGGACAGCGTAGTGAGACCCAGTACTTC.

The CDR3, as DNA: TGCAGTGCTAGAGGAGGGGGCGCGGGAGCTACTAATGAGCAGTTCTTC. Translating gives CSARGGGAGATNEQFF. The chain joins TRBV20-1 to TRBJ2-1, with D perhaps matching TRBD1 or TRBD2 (7 bases each). The CDR3 length is 16 residues. Trimming removed 1 base from V and 7 bases from J, with 20 bases in between. Germline CDR1 DFQATT, CDR2 SNEGSKA (reference sequence).

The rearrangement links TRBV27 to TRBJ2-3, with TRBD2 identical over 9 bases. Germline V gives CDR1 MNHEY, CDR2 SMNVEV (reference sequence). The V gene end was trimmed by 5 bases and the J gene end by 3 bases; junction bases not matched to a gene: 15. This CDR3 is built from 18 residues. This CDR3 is CASSTTARLSGRTDTQYF. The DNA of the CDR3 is TGTGCCAGCAGTACAACAGCCCGGCTTAGCGGGAGAACAGATACGCAGTATTTT.

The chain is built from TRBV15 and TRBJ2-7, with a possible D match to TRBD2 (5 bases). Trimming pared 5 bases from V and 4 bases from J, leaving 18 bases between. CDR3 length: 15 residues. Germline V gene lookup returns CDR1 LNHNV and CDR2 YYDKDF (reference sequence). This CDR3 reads CATSSPRVRGYEQYF. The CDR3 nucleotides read TGTGCCACCAGCTCCCCTAGAGTTCGGGGATACGAGCAGTACTTC.

For the CDR3, the DNA is TGTGCCATCAGTGAGTCGGGCGGAGGCTCCTACAATGAGCAGTTCTTC. It specifies CAISESGGGSYNEQFF. The V and J genes are TRBV10-3 and TRBJ2-1; maybe TRBD2 (5 bases). Germline assignment: CDR1 ENHRY and CDR2 SYGVKD. CDR3 size: 16 residues. V lost 0 bases and J lost 0, with 9 bases in between.

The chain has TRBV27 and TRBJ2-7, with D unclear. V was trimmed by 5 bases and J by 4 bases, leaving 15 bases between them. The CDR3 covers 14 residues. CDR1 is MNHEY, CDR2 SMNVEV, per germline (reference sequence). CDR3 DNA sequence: TGTGCCAGCAGTGTACTCCCAGGCAGATACGAGCAGTACTTC. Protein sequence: CASSVLPGRYEQYF.

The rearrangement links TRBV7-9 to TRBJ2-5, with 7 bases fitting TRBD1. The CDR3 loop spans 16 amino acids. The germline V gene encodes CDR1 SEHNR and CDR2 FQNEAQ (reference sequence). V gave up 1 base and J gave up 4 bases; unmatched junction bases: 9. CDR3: CASSLEPGTVSETQYF. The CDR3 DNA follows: TGTGCCAGCAGCTTAGAGCCAGGGACAGTCTCAGAGACCCAGTACTTC.

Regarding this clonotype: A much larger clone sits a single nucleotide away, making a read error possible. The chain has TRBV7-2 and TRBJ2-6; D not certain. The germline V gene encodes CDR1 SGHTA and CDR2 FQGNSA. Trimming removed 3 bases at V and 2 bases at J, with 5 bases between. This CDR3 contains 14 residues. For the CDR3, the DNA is TGTGCCAGCAGCTTCGGAACTGGGGCCAACGTCCTGACTTTC. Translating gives CASSFGTGANVLTF. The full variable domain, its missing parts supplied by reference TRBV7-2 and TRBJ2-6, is GAGVSQSPSNKVTEKGKDVELRCDPISGHTALYWYRQSLGQGLEFLIYFQGNSAPDKSGLPSDRFSAERTGGSVSTLTIQRTQQEDSAVYLCASSFGTGANVLTFGAGSRLTVL.

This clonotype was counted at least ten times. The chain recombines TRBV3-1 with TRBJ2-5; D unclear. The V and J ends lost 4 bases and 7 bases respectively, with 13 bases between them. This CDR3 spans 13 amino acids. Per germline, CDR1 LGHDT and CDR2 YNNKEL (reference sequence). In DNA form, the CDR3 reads TGTGCCAGCAGCCTAGATGTGTCAGGGACCCAGTACTTC. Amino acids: CASSLDVSGTQYF.

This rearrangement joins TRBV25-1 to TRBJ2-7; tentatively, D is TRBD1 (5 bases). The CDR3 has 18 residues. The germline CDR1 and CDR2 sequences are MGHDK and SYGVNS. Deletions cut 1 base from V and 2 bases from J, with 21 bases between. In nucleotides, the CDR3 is TGTGCCAGCAGTGAATCGCTCACCAAAGGGAAGGGGACCTACGAGCAGTACTTC. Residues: CASSESLTKGKGTYEQYF.

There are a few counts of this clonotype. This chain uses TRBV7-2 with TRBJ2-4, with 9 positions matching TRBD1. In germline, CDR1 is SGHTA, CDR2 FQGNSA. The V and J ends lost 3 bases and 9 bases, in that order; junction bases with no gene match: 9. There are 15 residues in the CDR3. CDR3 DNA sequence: TGTGCCAGCAGCTTCGACAGGGGGGTTCGGGGCATTCAGTACTTC. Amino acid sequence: CASSFDRGVRGIQYF.

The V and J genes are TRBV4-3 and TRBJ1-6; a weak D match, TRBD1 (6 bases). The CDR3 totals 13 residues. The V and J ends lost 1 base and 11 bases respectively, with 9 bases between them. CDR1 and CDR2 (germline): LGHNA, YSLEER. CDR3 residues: CASSQAQGPPLHF. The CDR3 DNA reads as TGCGCCAGCAGCCAAGCCCAGGGGCCACCCCTCCACTTT.

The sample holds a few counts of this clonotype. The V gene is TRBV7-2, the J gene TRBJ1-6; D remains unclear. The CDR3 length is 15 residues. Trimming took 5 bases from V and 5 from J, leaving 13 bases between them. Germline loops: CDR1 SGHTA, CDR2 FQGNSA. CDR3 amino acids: CASSPSSLNNSPLHF. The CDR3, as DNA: TGTGCCAGCAGCCCAAGCAGTCTGAATAATTCACCCCTCCACTTT.

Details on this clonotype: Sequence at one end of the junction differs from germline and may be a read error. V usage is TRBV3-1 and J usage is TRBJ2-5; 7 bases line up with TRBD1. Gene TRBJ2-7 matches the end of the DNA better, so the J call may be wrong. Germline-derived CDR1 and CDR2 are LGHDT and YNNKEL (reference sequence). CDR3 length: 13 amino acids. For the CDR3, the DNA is TGTGCCGGCAGCCCTGGACAGGACTCCGAGCAGTACTTC. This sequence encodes CAGSPGQDSEQYF.

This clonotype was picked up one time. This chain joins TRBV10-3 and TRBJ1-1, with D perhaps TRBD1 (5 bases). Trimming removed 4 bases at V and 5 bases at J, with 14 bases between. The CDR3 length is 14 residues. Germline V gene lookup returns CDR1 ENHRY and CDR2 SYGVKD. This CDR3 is CAISGGVQETEAFF. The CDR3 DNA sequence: TGTGCCATCAGTGGGGGGGTCCAGGAGACTGAAGCTTTCTTT.

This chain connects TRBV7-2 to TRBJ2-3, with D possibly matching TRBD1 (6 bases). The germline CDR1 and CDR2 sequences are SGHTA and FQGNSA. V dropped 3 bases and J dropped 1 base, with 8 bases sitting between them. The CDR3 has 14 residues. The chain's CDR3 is CASSFRTGTDTQYF. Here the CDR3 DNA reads TGTGCCAGCAGCTTTCGGACAGGCACAGATACGCAGTATTTT.

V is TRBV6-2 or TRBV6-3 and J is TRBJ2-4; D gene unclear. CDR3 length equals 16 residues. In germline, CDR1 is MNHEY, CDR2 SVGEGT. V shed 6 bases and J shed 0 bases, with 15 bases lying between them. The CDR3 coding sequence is TGTGCCAGCAGCTTTTTGGTCGTGGAAGCCAAAAACATTCAGTACTTC. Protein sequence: CASSFLVVEAKNIQYF.

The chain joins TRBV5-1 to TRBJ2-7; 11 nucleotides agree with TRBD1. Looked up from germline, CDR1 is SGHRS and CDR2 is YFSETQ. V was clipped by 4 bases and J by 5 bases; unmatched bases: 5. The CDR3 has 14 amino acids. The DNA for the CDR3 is TGCGCCAGCAGCAGGGACAGGGGGGTTGACGAGCAGTACTTC. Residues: CASSRDRGVDEQYF.

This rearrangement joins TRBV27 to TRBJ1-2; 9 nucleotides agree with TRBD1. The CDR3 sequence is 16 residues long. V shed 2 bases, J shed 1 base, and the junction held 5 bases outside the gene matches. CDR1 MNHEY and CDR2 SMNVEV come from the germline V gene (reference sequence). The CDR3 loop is CASSLKGTGINYGYTF. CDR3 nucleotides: TGTGCCAGCAGTTTAAAGGGGACAGGGATTAACTATGGCTACACCTTC.

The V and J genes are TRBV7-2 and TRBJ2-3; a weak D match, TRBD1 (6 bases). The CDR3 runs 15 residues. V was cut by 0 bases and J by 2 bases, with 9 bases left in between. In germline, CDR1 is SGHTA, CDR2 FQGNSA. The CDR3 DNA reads TGTGCCAGCAGCTTAGCGACAGGATACACAGATACGCAGTATTTT. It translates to CASSLATGYTDTQYF. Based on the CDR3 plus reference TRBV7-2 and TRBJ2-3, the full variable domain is GAGVSQSPSNKVTEKGKDVELRCDPISGHTALYWYRQSLGQGLEFLIYFQGNSAPDKSGLPSDRFSAERTGGSVSTLTIQRTQQEDSAVYLCASSLATGYTDTQYFGPGTRLTVL.

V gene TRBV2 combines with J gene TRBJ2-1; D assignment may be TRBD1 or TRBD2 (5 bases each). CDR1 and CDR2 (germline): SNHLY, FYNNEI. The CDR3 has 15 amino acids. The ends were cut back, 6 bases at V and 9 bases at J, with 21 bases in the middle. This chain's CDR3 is CASSLDQVGVTEQFF. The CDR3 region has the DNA TGTGCCAGCAGCCTTGACCAAGTGGGGGTCACTGAGCAGTTCTTC. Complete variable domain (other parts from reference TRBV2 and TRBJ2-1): EPEVTQTPSHQVTQMGQEVILRCVPISNHLYFYWYRQILGQKVEFLVSFYNNEISEKSEIFDDQFSVERPDGSNFTLKIRSTKLEDSAMYFCASSLDQVGVTEQFFGPGTRLTVL.

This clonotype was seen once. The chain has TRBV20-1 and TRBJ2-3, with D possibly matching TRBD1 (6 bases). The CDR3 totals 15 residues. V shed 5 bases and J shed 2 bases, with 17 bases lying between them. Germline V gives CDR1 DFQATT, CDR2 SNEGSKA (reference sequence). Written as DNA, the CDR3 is TGCAGTGCTCTAAGCCGGACAGTGCCCACAGATACGCAGTATTTT. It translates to CSALSRTVPTDTQYF.

The CDR3 DNA reads as TGTGCCAGCGGTGTTAATCAGCCCCAGCATTTT. Its protein is CASGVNQPQHF. The rearrangement uses TRBV2 and TRBJ1-5, with D unresolved. Per germline, CDR1 SNHLY and CDR2 FYNNEI. Trimming pared 8 bases from V and 4 bases from J, leaving 6 bases between. This CDR3 has 11 residues.